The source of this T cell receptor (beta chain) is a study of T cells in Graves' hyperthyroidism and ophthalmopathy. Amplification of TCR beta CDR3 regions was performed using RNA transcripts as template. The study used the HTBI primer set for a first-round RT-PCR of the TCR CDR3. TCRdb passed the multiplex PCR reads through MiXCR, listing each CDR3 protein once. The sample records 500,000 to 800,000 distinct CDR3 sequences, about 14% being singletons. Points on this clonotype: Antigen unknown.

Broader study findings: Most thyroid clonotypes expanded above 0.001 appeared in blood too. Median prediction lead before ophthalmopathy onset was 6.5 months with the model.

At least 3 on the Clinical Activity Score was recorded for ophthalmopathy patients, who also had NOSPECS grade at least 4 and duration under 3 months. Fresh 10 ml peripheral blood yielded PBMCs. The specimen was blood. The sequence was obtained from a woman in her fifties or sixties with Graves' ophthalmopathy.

The CDR3 DNA sequence: TGTGCCAGCAGCCAAGTTGGGGACCACGGGGATGGCTACACCTTC. It codes for CASSQVGDHGDGYTF. This chain links TRBV4-2 with TRBJ1-2, with a tentative D call TRBD1 (5 bases). CDR3 length: 15 amino acids. V was cut by 1 base and J by 6 bases, with 15 bases left in between. CDR1 LGHNA and CDR2 YNFKEQ come from the germline V gene.